This TCR beta chain was captured by sequencing in a study of T cells after yellow fever vaccination. Across the study: Preparation used SMART-Seq v4 Ultra Low Input for the low-cell-number fractions. Study-level points and caveats: The presence of abundant clonotypes contaminating from the bulk population was possible in FACS-sorted repertoires. Subsequent booster samples again held most clones from primary vaccination (nearly 98% CD4, about 85% CD8). A faster peak, day 5 versus 15, was reached by the weaker secondary response.

This clonotype has only a few counts. The antigen is not known. TCRdb recomputed calls from the 5' RACE reads with MiXCR, one row per CDR3 protein. The sample comprises under 80,000 distinct CDR3 sequences, roughly 7.3% of which are singletons, and 35% to 40% rests with the top ten. Trimming removed 3 bases from V and 0 bases from J, with 6 bases in between. The CDR3 covers 14 residues. Germline V CDR1 and CDR2: MDHEN, SYDVKM. The rearrangement uses TRBV28 and TRBJ2-1; D remains ambiguous. The TCR originated in a man aged 25 to 40 who received the YFV17D yellow fever vaccine. The sample in question was CD8+ T cells sorted from PBMCs, obtained 15 days after the yellow fever booster vaccination. CDR3 sequence (DNA): TGTGCCAGCAGTTTCGAAAGCTCCTACAATGAGCAGTTCTTC. It specifies CASSFESSYNEQFF.